This is a list of T cell receptor beta chains from one sample in a study of T cells in Graves' hyperthyroidism and ophthalmopathy. Each CDR3 protein is one row after TCRdb ran MiXCR on the multiplex PCR reads. The table lists approximately 360,000 distinct CDR3 sequences, 20% to 25% of them singletons. What was sequenced was blood. These receptors were collected from a man in his forties or fifties with Graves' hyperthyroidism. Each CDR3 is given with its conserved first and last residue. The D gene is left open where the match is weak. Clone size appears in some rows only: once, few, many, or a class for an expanded clone.

V	J	size	D	DNA	CDR3
TRBV30	TRBJ2-2	-	TRBD2	TGTGCCTGGAGTACGGGCGGGGGCACCGGGGAGCTGTTTTTT	CAWSTGGGTGELFF
TRBV11-2	TRBJ2-3	many	TRBD2	TGTGCCAGCAGCTCTGAGCGGGAAGAGCAGTATTTT	CASSSEREEQYF
TRBV28	TRBJ1-3	-	-	TGTGCCAGCAGTTCCAAAATATCAGGGAGGTCTGGAAACACCATATATTTT	CASSSKISGRSGNTIYF
TRBV6-1	TRBJ1-5	few	TRBD1	TGTGCCATCACAGGGGGATGGAATCAGCCCCAGCATTTT	CAITGGWNQPQHF
TRBV6-1	TRBJ2-3	-	-	TGTGCCAGCAGTGAATGGGCGGGGAGCACAGATACGCAGTATTTT	CASSEWAGSTDTQYF
TRBV5-1	TRBJ2-3	many	-	TGCGCCAGCAGCACAAGACACCCGAGGAGCACAGATACGCAGTATTTT	CASSTRHPRSTDTQYF
TRBV9	TRBJ2-7	-	-	TGTGCCAGCAGCGTAGGAGCGACAGGCCCCACCGAGCAGTACTTC	CASSVGATGPTEQYF
TRBV20-1	TRBJ1-5	-	-	TGCAGTCTCAAAAGGGTTAATAGCAATCAGCCCCAGCATTTT	CSLKRVNSNQPQHF
TRBV7-9	TRBJ2-5	-	TRBD1	TGTGCCAGCAGCCCCCAGGGGGCAGGGAGGTTAGAGACCCAGTACTTC	CASSPQGAGRLETQYF
TRBV20-1	TRBJ2-1	few	TRBD1	TGCAGTGCCGGGACAGGACCTAATGAGCAGTTCTTC	CSAGTGPNEQFF
TRBV12-3/TRBV12-4	TRBJ1-5	many	TRBD1	TGTGCCAGCAGTCCGGTGGGACAGGGACAGCCCCAGCATTTT	CASSPVGQGQPQHF
TRBV7-9	TRBJ2-3	-	-	TGTGCCAGCAGCTTAATCAGAGGCGGTGTGATAAGCACAGATACGCAGTATTTT	CASSLIRGGVISTDTQYF
TRBV20-1	TRBJ2-4	-	-	TGCAGTTCTAGCACAGGGGCCAAAAACATTCAGTACTTC	CSSSTGAKNIQYF
TRBV10-1	TRBJ2-1	-	TRBD1	TGCGCCAGCAGCCCAGACAGGGGGAAATTCAATGAGCAGTTCTTC	CASSPDRGKFNEQFF
TRBV5-1	TRBJ2-2	few	TRBD2	TGCGCCAGCAGCTCCCCTAGCGGGAGTTTCACCGGGGAGCTGTTTTTT	CASSSPSGSFTGELFF
TRBV7-9	TRBJ2-7	many	TRBD1	TGTGCCAGCAGCTTAGAAGGACAGGGCTACGAGCAGTACTTC	CASSLEGQGYEQYF
TRBV3-1	TRBJ2-1	few	TRBD2	TGTGCCAGCAGTCTAGCGGGAGTGGGAGTCTTC	CASSLAGVGVF